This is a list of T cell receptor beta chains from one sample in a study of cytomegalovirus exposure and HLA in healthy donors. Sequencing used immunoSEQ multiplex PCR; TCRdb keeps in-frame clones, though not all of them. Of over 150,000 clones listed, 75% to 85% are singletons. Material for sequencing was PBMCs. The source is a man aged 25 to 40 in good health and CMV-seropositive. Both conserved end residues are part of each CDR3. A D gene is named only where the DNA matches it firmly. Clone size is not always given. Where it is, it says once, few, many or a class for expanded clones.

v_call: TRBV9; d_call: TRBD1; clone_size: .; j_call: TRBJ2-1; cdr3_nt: TGTGCCAGCAGCCTTCGGACAGGGGGATCCTACAATGAGCAGTTCTTC; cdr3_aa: CASSLRTGGSYNEQFF
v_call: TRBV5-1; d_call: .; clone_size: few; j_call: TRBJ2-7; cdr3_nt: TGCGCCAGCAGCCCCGCCGAGGGAGTCATCCCGTACGAGCAGTACTTC; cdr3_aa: CASSPAEGVIPYEQYF
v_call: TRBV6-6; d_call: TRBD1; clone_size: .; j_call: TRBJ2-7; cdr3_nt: TGTGCCAGCAGCCGGCGGACAGGGGGCCGACCCTACGAGCAGTACTTC; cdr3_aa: CASSRRTGGRPYEQYF
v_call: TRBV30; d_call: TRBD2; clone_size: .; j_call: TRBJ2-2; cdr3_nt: TGTGCCTGGAGTGTAGGCGGGAGGGCCCACGGGGAGCTGTTTTTT; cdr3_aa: CAWSVGGRAHGELFF
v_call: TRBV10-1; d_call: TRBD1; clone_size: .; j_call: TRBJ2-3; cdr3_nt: TGCGCCAGCAGTGAGTCTACAGGGGGCATAAACACAGATACGCAGTATTTT; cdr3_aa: CASSESTGGINTDTQYF
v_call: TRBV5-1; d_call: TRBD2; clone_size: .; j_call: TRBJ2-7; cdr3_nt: TGCGCCAGCAGCCCTAGGACTAGCGGGGGATCCTACGAGCAGTACTTC; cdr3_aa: CASSPRTSGGSYEQYF
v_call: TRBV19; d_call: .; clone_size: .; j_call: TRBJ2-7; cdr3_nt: TGTGCCAGTAGTATAGATCCAAGGAGACGGGAGCAGTACTTC; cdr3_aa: CASSIDPRRREQYF
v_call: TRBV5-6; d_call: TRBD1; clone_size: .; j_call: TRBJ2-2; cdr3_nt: TGTGCCAGCAGCCCCGGGACAGGGGGTGTCACCGGGGAGCTGTTTTTT; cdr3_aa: CASSPGTGGVTGELFF
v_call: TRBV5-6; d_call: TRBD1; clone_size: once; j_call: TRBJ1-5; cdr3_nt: TGTGCCAGCAGCTTGTGGGGGACAGGGGGAAGTCAGCCCCAGCATTTT; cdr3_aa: CASSLWGTGGSQPQHF
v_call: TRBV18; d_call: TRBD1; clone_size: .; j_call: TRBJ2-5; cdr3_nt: TGTGCCAGCTCACCGGGGACAGGGCTCCAAGAGACCCAGTACTTC; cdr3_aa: CASSPGTGLQETQYF
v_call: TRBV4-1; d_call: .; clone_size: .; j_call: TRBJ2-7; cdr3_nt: TGCGCCAGCAGCCAAGGAGGGGGGGGACCCCAGGAAGAGCAGTACTTC; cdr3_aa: CASSQGGGGPQEEQYF
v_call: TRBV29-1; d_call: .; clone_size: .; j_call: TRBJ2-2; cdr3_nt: TGCAGCGTTGGGGCATCCGGGGAGCTGTTTTTT; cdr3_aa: CSVGASGELFF
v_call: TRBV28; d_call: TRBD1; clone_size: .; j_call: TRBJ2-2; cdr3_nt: TGTGCCAGCAGTCGCCCTGGGACAGGGGACACCGGGGAGCTGTTTTTT; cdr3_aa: CASSRPGTGDTGELFF
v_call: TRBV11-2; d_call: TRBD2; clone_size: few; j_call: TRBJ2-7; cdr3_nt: TGTGCCAGCAGCCCTATGGGGAGTTTCCTAGCGGGGGGAATGGGCGAGCAGTACTTC; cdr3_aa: CASSPMGSFLAGGMGEQYF
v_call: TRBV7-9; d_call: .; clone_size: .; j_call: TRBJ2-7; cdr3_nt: TGTGCCAGCAGCTACACGGACAGCTCATCCTACGAGCAGTACTTC; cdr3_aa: CASSYTDSSSYEQYF
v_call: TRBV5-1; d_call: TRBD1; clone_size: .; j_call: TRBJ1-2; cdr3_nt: TGCGCCAGCAGCTTGGAGACAGGGGACTATGGCTACACCTTC; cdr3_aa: CASSLETGDYGYTF